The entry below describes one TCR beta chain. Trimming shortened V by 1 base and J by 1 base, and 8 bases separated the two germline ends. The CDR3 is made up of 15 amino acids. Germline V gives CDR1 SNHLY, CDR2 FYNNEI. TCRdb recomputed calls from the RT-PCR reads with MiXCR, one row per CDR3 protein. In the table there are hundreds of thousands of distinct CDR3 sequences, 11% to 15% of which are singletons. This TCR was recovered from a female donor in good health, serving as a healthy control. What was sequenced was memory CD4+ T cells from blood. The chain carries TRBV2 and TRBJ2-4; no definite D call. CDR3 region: CASSEGYSAKNIQYF. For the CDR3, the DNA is TGTGCCAGCAGTGAAGGCTACTCGGCCAAAAACATTCAGTACTTC.